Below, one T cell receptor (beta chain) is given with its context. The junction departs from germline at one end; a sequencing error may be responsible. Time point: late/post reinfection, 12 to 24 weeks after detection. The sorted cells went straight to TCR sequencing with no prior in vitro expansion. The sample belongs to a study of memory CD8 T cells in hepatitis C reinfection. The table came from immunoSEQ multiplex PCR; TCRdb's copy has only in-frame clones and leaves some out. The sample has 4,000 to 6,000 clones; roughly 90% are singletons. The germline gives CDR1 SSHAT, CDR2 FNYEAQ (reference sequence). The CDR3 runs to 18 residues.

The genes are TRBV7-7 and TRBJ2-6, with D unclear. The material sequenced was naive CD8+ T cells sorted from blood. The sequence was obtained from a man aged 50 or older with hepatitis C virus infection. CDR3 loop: CASSLVAQIPSGANVLTF. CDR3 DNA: TGTGCTAGCAGCTTAGTAGCCCAGATTCCCTCTGGGGCCAACGTCCTGACTTTC. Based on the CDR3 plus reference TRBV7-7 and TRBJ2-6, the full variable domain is GAGVSQSPRYKVTKRGQDVTLRCDPISSHATLYWYQQALGQGPEFLTYFNYEAQPDKSGLPSDRFSAERPEGSISTLTIQRTEQRDSAMYRCASSLVAQIPSGANVLTFGAGSRLTVL.